This T cell receptor beta chain was found in a study of T cells after yellow fever vaccination. Germline V gives CDR1 KGHDR, CDR2 SFDVKD. V was pared by 5 bases and J by 2 bases, with 6 bases of the junction left unmatched. The CDR3 has 15 amino acids. TCRdb ran MiXCR on the 5' RACE reads and lists one entry per CDR3 protein. The sample includes about 340,000 distinct CDR3 sequences, roughly 4% of them seen just once. This clonotype has only a few counts. The chain recombines TRBV24-1 with TRBJ2-3; 7 nucleotides align to TRBD2. The source material was PBMCs, sampled 5 days after the yellow fever booster vaccination. This receptor was obtained from a man aged 18 to 35 who received the YFV17D yellow fever vaccine. The CDR3 protein is CATSAERGLTDTQYF. CDR3 sequence (DNA): TGTGCCACCAGTGCGGAGCGGGGCCTCACAGATACGCAGTATTTT.